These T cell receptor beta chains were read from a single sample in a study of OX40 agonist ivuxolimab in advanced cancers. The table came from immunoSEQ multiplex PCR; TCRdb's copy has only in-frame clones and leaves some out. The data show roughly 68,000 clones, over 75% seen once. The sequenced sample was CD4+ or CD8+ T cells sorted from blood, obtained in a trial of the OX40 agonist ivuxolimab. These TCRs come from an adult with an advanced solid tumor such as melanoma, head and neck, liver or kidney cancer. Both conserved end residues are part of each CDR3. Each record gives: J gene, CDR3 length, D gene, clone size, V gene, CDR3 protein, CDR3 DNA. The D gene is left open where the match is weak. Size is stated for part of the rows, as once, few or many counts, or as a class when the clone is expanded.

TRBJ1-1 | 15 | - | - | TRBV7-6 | CASSLAPRGNTEAFF | TGTGCCAGCAGCTTAGCCCCAAGAGGGAACACTGAAGCTTTCTTT
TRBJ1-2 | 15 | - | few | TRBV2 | CASSEQQPIYYGYTF | TGTGCCAGCAGTGAACAACAGCCGATATACTATGGCTACACCTTC
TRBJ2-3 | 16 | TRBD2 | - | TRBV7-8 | CASSLLASGSTDTQYF | TGTGCCAGCAGCTTACTCGCTAGCGGGAGCACAGATACGCAGTATTTT
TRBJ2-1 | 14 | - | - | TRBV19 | CASSEITFNNEQFF | TGTGCCAGCTCGGAGATAACCTTTAACAATGAGCAGTTCTTC
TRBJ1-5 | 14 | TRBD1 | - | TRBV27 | CASSLQGSNQPQHF | TGTGCCAGCAGCCTACAGGGGAGCAATCAGCCCCAGCATTTT
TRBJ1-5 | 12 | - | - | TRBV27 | CASRIANQPQHF | TGTGCCAGCCGTATAGCGAATCAGCCCCAGCATTTT
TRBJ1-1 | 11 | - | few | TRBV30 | CAWAGVSEAFF | TGTGCCTGGGCAGGGGTCTCTGAAGCTTTCTTT
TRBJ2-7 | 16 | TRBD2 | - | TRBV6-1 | CASSEGIAGSSYEQYF | TGTGCCAGCAGTGAAGGAATAGCGGGGAGCTCCTACGAGCAGTACTTC
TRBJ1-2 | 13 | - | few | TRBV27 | CASSLQGNYGYTF | TGTGCCAGCAGTTTACAGGGGAACTATGGCTACACCTTC
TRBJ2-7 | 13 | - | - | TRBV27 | CASSFGHVGEQYF | TGTGCCAGCAGTTTTGGTCACGTGGGCGAGCAGTACTTC
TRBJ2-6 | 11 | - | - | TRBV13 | CASSSGNVLTF | TGTGCCAGCAGCTCGGGGAACGTCCTGACTTTC
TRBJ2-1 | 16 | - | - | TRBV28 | CASSFIPHPPGDEQFF | TGTGCCAGCAGTTTCATCCCCCACCCCCCAGGAGATGAGCAGTTCTTC
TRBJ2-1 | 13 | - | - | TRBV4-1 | CASSQGVFDEQFF | TGCGCCAGCAGCCAAGGAGTGTTCGATGAGCAGTTCTTC
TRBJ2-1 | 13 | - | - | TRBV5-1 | CASSFWPVNEQFF | TGCGCCAGCAGCTTTTGGCCAGTCAATGAGCAGTTCTTC
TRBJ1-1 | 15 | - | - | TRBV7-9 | CASSPYMQGDTEAFF | TGTGCCAGCAGCCCCTACATGCAAGGGGACACTGAAGCTTTCTTT
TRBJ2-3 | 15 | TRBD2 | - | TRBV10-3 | CAISELAGTTDTQYF | TGTGCCATCAGTGAACTAGCGGGGACCACAGATACGCAGTATTTT
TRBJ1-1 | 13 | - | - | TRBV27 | CASRRQMNTEAFF | TGTGCCAGCAGAAGACAGATGAACACTGAAGCTTTCTTT
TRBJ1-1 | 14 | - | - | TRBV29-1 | CSLEGRASNTEAFF | TGCAGCCTCGAAGGTAGGGCTTCTAACACTGAAGCTTTCTTT
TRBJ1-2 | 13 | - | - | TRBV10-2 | CASSPDSRYGYTF | TGCGCCAGCAGTCCGGACAGTCGCTATGGCTACACCTTC
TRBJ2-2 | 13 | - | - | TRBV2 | CASFGFPTGELFF | TGTGCCAGCTTTGGCTTTCCCACCGGGGAGCTGTTTTTT
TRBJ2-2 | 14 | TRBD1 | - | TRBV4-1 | CATAQGANTGELFF | TGCGCCACCGCACAGGGGGCGAACACCGGGGAGCTGTTTTTT
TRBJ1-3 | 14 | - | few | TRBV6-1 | CASRGRISENTIYF | TGTGCCAGCAGGGGCCGGATCTCCGAAAACACCATATATTTT
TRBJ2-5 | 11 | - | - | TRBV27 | CASSLGETQYF | TGTGCCAGCAGTTTGGGGGAGACCCAGTACTTC
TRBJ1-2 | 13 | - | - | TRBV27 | CASSLGANYGYTF | TGTGCCAGCAGTTTAGGGGCCAACTATGGCTACACCTTC
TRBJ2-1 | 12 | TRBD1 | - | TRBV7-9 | CASSLTGDEQFF | TGTGCCAGCAGCCTGACAGGGGATGAGCAGTTCTTC
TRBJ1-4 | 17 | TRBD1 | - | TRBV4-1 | CASSSRDRGLANEKLFF | TGCGCCAGCAGCAGCCGGGACAGGGGGCTTGCTAATGAAAAACTGTTTTTT
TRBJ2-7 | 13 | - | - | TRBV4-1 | CASSQDRGLEQYF | TGCGCCAGCAGCCAAGATCGCGGCCTCGAGCAGTACTTC
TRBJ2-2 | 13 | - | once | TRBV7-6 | CASSADGRYELFF | TGTGCCAGCAGCGCTGACGGGCGGTACGAGCTGTTTTTT
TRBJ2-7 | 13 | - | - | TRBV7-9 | CASSLGSRDEQYF | TGTGCCAGCAGCTTGGGGTCCAGGGACGAGCAGTACTTC
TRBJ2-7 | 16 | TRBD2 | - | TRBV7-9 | CASSLAPGLAGLEQYF | TGTGCCAGCAGCTTAGCACCGGGACTAGCGGGATTAGAGCAGTACTTC
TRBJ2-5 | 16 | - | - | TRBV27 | CASSLRWAGYQETQYF | TGTGCCAGCAGTTTGAGGTGGGCAGGCTATCAAGAGACCCAGTACTTC
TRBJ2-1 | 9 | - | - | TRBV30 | CAWGLGQFF | TGTGCCTGGGGTCTGGGGCAGTTCTTC
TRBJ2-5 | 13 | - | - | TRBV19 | CASSMARWETQYF | TGTGCCAGTAGTATGGCTCGCTGGGAGACCCAGTACTTC
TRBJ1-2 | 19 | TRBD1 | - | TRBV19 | CASSDGINRQGRLNYGYTF | TGTGCCAGTAGTGACGGGATCAACCGACAGGGGCGGCTAAACTATGGCTACACCTTC
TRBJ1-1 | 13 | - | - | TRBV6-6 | CASRPLEDTEAFF | TGTGCCAGCAGGCCCCTTGAGGACACTGAAGCTTTCTTT
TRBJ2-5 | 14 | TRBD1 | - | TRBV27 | CASSFQQGAGTQYF | TGTGCCAGCAGTTTTCAGCAGGGGGCCGGGACCCAGTACTTC
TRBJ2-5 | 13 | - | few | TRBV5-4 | CASSFDSSQTQYF | TGTGCCAGCAGCTTCGACTCATCACAGACCCAGTACTTC
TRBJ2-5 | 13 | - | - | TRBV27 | CASSLWQQETQYF | TGTGCCAGCAGTTTATGGCAGCAAGAGACCCAGTACTTC
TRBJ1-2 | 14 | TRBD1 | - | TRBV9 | CASSVDTGGDGYTF | TGTGCCAGCAGCGTAGATACAGGGGGGGATGGCTACACCTTC
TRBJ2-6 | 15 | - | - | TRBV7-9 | CASSRGTSGANVLTF | TGTGCCAGCAGCCGAGGGACCTCTGGGGCCAACGTCCTGACTTTC
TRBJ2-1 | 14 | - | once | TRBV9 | CASSQGGSYNEQFF | TGTGCCAGCAGCCAAGGGGGCTCCTACAATGAGCAGTTCTTC
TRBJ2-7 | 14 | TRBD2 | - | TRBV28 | CASSLSGVPYEQYF | TGTGCCAGCAGTTTAAGCGGGGTACCCTACGAGCAGTACTTC
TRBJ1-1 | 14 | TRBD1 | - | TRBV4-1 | CASSPLDRGHEAFF | TGCGCCAGCAGCCCACTTGACAGGGGCCATGAAGCTTTCTTT
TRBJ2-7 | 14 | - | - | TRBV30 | CAWTRWRGNYEQYF | TGTGCCTGGACCCGATGGCGAGGAAACTACGAGCAGTACTTC
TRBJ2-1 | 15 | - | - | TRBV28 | CASRVGSSSYNEQFF | TGTGCCAGCAGGGTGGGGTCGAGCTCCTACAATGAGCAGTTCTTC
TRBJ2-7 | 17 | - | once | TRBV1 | CTSSQDGGLAPDYEQYF | TGCACCAGCAGCCAAGATGGGGGACTAGCGCCTGACTACGAGCAGTACTTC
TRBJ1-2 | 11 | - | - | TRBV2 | CATGGGFGYTF | TGTGCCACCGGGGGGGGGTTTGGCTACACCTTC
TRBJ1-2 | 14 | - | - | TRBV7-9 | CASSLIGATSGYTF | TGTGCCAGCAGCTTAATAGGTGCCACGTCGGGCTACACCTTC
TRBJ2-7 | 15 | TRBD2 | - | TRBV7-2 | CASSLGSGRVYEQYF | TGTGCCAGCAGCTTAGGTAGCGGGAGGGTGTACGAGCAGTACTTC
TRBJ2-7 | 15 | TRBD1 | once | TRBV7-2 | CASSLRGQGPYEQYF | TGTGCCAGCAGCTTACGGGGACAGGGACCCTACGAGCAGTACTTC
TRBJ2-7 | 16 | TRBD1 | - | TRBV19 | CASSNPDRGSSYEQYF | TGTGCCAGTAGCAATCCGGACAGGGGAAGCTCCTACGAGCAGTACTTC
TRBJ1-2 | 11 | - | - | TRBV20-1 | CSARSIYGYTF | TGCAGTGCTCGATCGATTTATGGCTACACCTTC
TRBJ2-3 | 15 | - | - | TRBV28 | CASSLLRGITDTQYF | TGTGCCAGCAGTTTACTCCGGGGAATCACAGATACGCAGTATTTT
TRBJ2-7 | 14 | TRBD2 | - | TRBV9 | CASSDTSGSYEQYF | TGTGCCAGCAGCGACACTAGCGGGAGCTACGAGCAGTACTTC
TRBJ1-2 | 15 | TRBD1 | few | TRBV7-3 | CASSPWGQGDSGYTF | TGTGCCAGCAGCCCCTGGGGACAGGGGGATAGTGGCTACACCTTC